These T cell receptor beta chains were read from a single sample in a study of T cell repertoires in cytomegalovirus infection. These receptors have no identified antigens. In TCRdb, the reads were re-called with MiXCR into one record per CDR3 protein. This table has approximately 590,000 distinct CDR3 sequences, over 35% appearing once. Sample: cultured PBMCs, taken from culture after CMV antigen stimulation. Receptor source: a human donor in good health (CMV status not recorded). Some clones in this sample may be carry-over from other donors' samples. Both conserved end residues are part of each CDR3. D genes are given only for firm matches. Clone size is not always given. Where it is, it says once, few, many or a class for expanded clones.

v_gene	j_gene	d_gene	abundance	CDR3aa	CDR3nt
TRBV2	TRBJ2-5	.	.	CASRIGVQETQYF	TGTGCCAGCAGGATCGGGGTCCAAGAGACCCAGTACTTC
TRBV4-1	TRBJ2-3	.	.	CASSHPRGGPRTDTQYF	TGCGCCAGCAGCCATCCTCGTGGGGGCCCCCGCACAGATACGCAGTATTTT
TRBV6-1	TRBJ1-2	.	few	CASSPPPGGAYGYTF	TGTGCCAGCAGTCCTCCCCCGGGGGGAGCCTATGGCTACACCTTC
TRBV27	TRBJ1-1	.	once	CASSSTVGGTEAFF	TGTGCCAGCAGTTCCACGGTGGGGGGAACTGAAGCTTTCTTT
TRBV7-2	TRBJ2-5	TRBD2	many	CASSLTSGGETQYF	TGTGCCAGCAGCTTGACTAGCGGGGGGGAGACCCAGTACTTC
TRBV12-3/TRBV12-4	TRBJ2-2	.	.	CASSLKGSGGELFF	TGTGCCAGCAGTTTAAAAGGGTCGGGCGGGGAGCTGTTTTTT
TRBV11-2	TRBJ1-4	.	few	CASSFRRGTEKLFF	TGTGCCAGCAGCTTTAGGAGGGGGACCGAAAAACTGTTTTTT
TRBV24-1	TRBJ1-1	.	.	CATREASNTEAFF	TGTGCCACCAGGGAAGCCTCGAACACTGAAGCTTTCTTT
TRBV12-3/TRBV12-4	TRBJ2-1	TRBD1	once	CASSTSGQGGYNEQFF	TGTGCCAGCAGTACCTCCGGACAGGGGGGCTACAATGAGCAGTTCTTC
TRBV7-9	TRBJ1-2	.	few	CASSPRGEEYGYTF	TGTGCCAGCAGCCCCAGAGGGGAGGAGTATGGCTACACCTTC
TRBV7-2	TRBJ2-2	TRBD2	few	CASSLAPSGNTGELFF	TGTGCCAGCAGCTTAGCCCCTAGCGGAAACACCGGGGAGCTGTTTTTT
TRBV4-3	TRBJ1-1	TRBD1	.	CASSQGDRGTEAFF	TGCGCCAGCAGCCAAGGGGACAGGGGCACTGAAGCTTTCTTT
TRBV20-1	TRBJ2-1	TRBD2	few	CSATGLAGVNSYNEQFF	TGCAGTGCTACGGGACTAGCGGGGGTAAACTCCTACAATGAGCAGTTCTTC
TRBV6-1	TRBJ2-5	.	few	CASTISGGAGETQYF	TGTGCCAGCACGATATCAGGGGGGGCTGGAGAGACCCAGTACTTC
TRBV20-1	TRBJ1-4	TRBD1	.	CSVPGQSNEKLFF	TGCAGTGTTCCGGGACAGAGTAATGAAAAACTGTTTTTT
TRBV6-6	TRBJ2-2	.	.	CASSLSGTFRGYANTGELFF	TGTGCCAGCAGTTTAAGTGGGACATTCAGGGGATATGCGAACACCGGGGAGCTGTTTTTT
TRBV2	TRBJ2-5	.	.	CASSVLRQETQYF	TGTGCCAGCAGTGTTCTCAGACAAGAGACCCAGTACTTC
TRBV7-2	TRBJ2-1	TRBD2	.	CASSDLQPGLAMREQFF	TGTGCCAGCAGCGATCTACAACCGGGACTAGCGATGAGGGAGCAGTTCTTC
TRBV12-3/TRBV12-4	TRBJ1-4	TRBD1	.	CASSFYRAGGAEKLFF	TGTGCCAGCAGTTTCTACCGTGCAGGGGGCGCGGAAAAACTGTTTTTT
TRBV7-2	TRBJ2-7	.	.	CASSQQSSYEQYF	TGTGCCAGCAGCCAACAAAGCTCCTACGAGCAGTACTTC
TRBV20-1	TRBJ1-4	.	.	CSARDPFGSFNEKLFF	TGCAGTGCTAGAGATCCCTTCGGGTCTTTTAATGAAAAACTGTTTTTT
TRBV5-1	TRBJ2-1	.	.	CASGRWGNEQFF	TGCGCCAGCGGCCGGTGGGGCAATGAGCAGTTCTTC
TRBV7-8	TRBJ2-7	TRBD2	.	CASSRLANDYEQYF	TGTGCCAGCAGCCGACTAGCTAATGACTACGAGCAGTACTTC
TRBV5-1	TRBJ2-1	.	.	CASSQQPIYNEQFF	TGCGCCAGCTCCCAACAGCCGATTTACAATGAGCAGTTCTTC
TRBV7-8	TRBJ2-3	.	.	CASSLGGFPADTQYF	TGTGCCAGCAGCTTGGGTGGCTTCCCGGCCGATACGCAGTATTTT
TRBV19	TRBJ2-2	TRBD1	.	CASSSRDRAPGELFF	TGTGCCAGTAGTTCCCGGGACAGGGCGCCCGGGGAGCTGTTTTTT
TRBV30	TRBJ2-1	TRBD2	.	CAWRPSGTYNEQFF	TGTGCCTGGAGACCTAGCGGGACATACAATGAGCAGTTCTTC
TRBV19	TRBJ1-4	.	.	CASSIPSTNEKLFF	TGTGCCAGTAGTATCCCGTCAACTAATGAAAAACTGTTTTTT
TRBV5-6	TRBJ1-1	.	few	CASTLTGAWTEAFF	TGTGCCAGCACACTGACAGGTGCTTGGACTGAAGCTTTCTTT
TRBV12-3/TRBV12-4	TRBJ2-7	.	.	CASSFGLGAYEHYF	.
TRBV7-8	TRBJ2-2	.	many	CASSLAGSGWDTGELFF	TGTGCCAGCAGCTTGGCCGGGTCAGGGTGGGACACCGGGGAGCTGTTTTTT
TRBV5-6	TRBJ2-1	TRBD1	.	CASSLYPGTGFSEQFF	TGTGCCAGCAGCTTATACCCCGGGACAGGGTTTAGTGAGCAGTTCTTC
TRBV11-3	TRBJ2-2	TRBD2	.	CASSLGALAANTGELFF	TGTGCCAGCAGCTTAGGAGCACTAGCGGCGAACACCGGGGAGCTGTTTTTT
TRBV7-9	TRBJ1-5	.	few	CASSLKWFQDQPQHF	TGTGCCAGCAGCCTAAAATGGTTTCAAGATCAGCCCCAGCATTTT
TRBV20-1	TRBJ1-2	.	.	CSARAGTNYGYTF	TGCAGTGCTAGGGCCGGGACGAATTATGGCTACACCTTC
TRBV7-6	TRBJ2-1	TRBD2	few	CASSLLETSGVPSYNEQFF	TGTGCCAGCAGCTTATTAGAGACTAGCGGGGTTCCCTCCTACAATGAGCAGTTCTTC
TRBV6-2/TRBV6-3	TRBJ2-7	.	.	CASSPRGLAPEGQYF	TGTGCCAGCAGCCCCCGTGGCCTAGCTCCGGAGGGGCAGTACTTC
TRBV7-9	TRBJ1-5	.	.	CASSQNKGQPQHF	TGTGCCAGCAGCCAAAACAAGGGACAGCCCCAGCATTTT
TRBV11-2	TRBJ2-3	.	few	CASSFPDNRNTQYF	TGTGCCAGCAGCTTCCCGGACAACAGGAACACGCAGTATTTT
TRBV7-8	TRBJ2-3	.	.	CASSRGARADTQYF	TGTGCCAGCAGCCGAGGGGCGAGAGCAGATACGCAGTATTTT
TRBV7-2	TRBJ2-3	TRBD2	.	CASSLRDPLAGGTYTQYF	TGTGCCAGCAGCTTAAGGGACCCACTAGCGGGAGGAACTTATACGCAGTATTTT
TRBV6-1	TRBJ1-5	.	.	CASSEWKIRLGNQPQHF	TGTGCCAGCAGTGAATGGAAGATCAGGCTTGGCAATCAGCCCCAGCATTTT
TRBV7-4	TRBJ1-6	.	.	CASSLAGSGSPLHF	TGTGCCAGCAGCTTAGCGGGGAGTGGCTCACCCCTCCACTTT
TRBV4-1	TRBJ2-5	.	.	CASSQLGLLTETQYF	TGCGCCAGCAGCCAGCTGGGACTCTTGACAGAGACCCAGTACTTC
TRBV5-6	TRBJ2-2	.	.	CASSRDDTGELFF	TGTGCCAGCAGCCGGGACGACACCGGGGAGCTGTTTTTT
TRBV9	TRBJ1-2	.	.	CASRDVYGYTF	TGTGCCAGCAGGGATGTATATGGCTACACCTTC
TRBV10-3	TRBJ2-5	.	.	CAISVREKETQYF	TGTGCCATCAGTGTCCGGGAGAAAGAGACCCAGTACTTC
TRBV11-2	TRBJ2-7	.	.	CASSLDLRVYEQYF	TGTGCCAGCAGCTTAGATCTCAGGGTATACGAGCAGTACTTC
TRBV4-3	TRBJ2-3	.	few	CASSQGTAVGDTQYF	TGCGCCAGCAGCCAAGGGACGGCTGTCGGAGATACGCAGTATTTT
TRBV4-1	TRBJ2-5	.	.	CASSQEPGGSAGETQYF	TGCGCCAGCAGCCAAGAGCCCGGGGGTTCGGCGGGAGAGACCCAGTACTTC
TRBV27	TRBJ2-7	TRBD1	.	CASSFTGQLTYEQYF	TGTGCCAGCAGCTTCACGGGACAGCTCACCTACGAGCAGTACTTC
TRBV19	TRBJ2-3	TRBD2	.	CASRRLSGGKDTQYF	TGTGCCAGTAGGAGGTTGTCGGGGGGGAAAGATACGCAGTATTTT